The 20 T cell receptor beta chains reported below all come from one sample, sequenced in a study of blood T cell repertoires in COVID-19. TCRdb keeps only in-frame clones here, not all; method: immunoSEQ multiplex PCR. The sample includes under 250,000 clones, almost 85% seen only once; the top ten take 5.1%. Input material: peripheral blood. Source of these receptors: a man aged 50 or older with COVID-19, enrolled during active disease.

The CDR3 is CASSSEGGTNTEAFF. CDR3 coding DNA: TGTGCCAGCAGCTCGGAGGGGGGGACGAACACTGAAGCTTTCTTT. This chain connects TRBV7-6 to TRBJ1-1, with TRBD1 as a possible D gene (6 bases). The CDR3 sequence is 15 residues long. CDR1 is SGHVS, CDR2 FNYEAQ, per germline. V lost 4 bases, J lost 1 base, and 13 bases lay in between.

The CDR3 here is CASSVVNTEAFF. The CDR3 DNA reads as TGTGCCAGCAGTGTCGTGAACACTGAAGCTTTCTTT. This chain joins TRBV2 and TRBJ1-1; no clear D. There are 12 residues in the CDR3. Germline values: CDR1 SNHLY, CDR2 FYNNEI. Trimming took off 4 bases at V and 0 bases at J, with 3 bases between the two ends.

V gene TRBV18 combines with J gene TRBJ2-7; no clear D gene. CDR1 and CDR2 from the germline V gene are KGHSH and LQKENI. CDR3 length: 13 residues. Trimming cost V 1 base and J 5 bases, with 9 bases left between them. The CDR3: CASSPQVRDEQYF. CDR3 sequence (DNA): TGTGCCAGCTCACCACAAGTGCGTGACGAGCAGTACTTC. The full variable domain, with the rest looked up from reference TRBV18 and TRBJ2-7, is NAGVMQNPRHLVRRRGQEARLRCSPMKGHSHVYWYRQLPEEGLKFMVYLQKENIIDESGMPKERFSAEFPKEGPSILRIQQVVRGDSAAYFCASSPQVRDEQYFGPGTRLTVT.

The chain couples TRBV28 to TRBJ2-1; TRBD2 aligns across 9 bases. Germline-derived CDR1 and CDR2 are MDHEN and SYDVKM. This CDR3 has 17 amino acids. V gave up 4 bases and J gave up 6 bases; unmatched junction bases: 13. Here the CDR3 DNA reads TGTGCCAGCAGTTCAAAGCGGGGGGCCCCCCTTCTCAATGAGCAGTTCTTC. Translated, it gives CASSSKRGAPLLNEQFF.

The gene calls are TRBV9 and TRBJ2-2; TRBD2 might be the D (5 bases). This CDR3 is built from 15 residues. The V and J ends lost 4 bases and 1 base respectively, with 11 bases between them. Germline V gene lookup returns CDR1 SGDLS and CDR2 YYNGEE. This CDR3 is CASSPRGENTGELFF. For the CDR3, the DNA is TGTGCCAGCAGCCCCCGGGGAGAGAACACCGGGGAGCTGTTTTTT.

The chain carries TRBV10-1 and TRBJ2-3; D may be TRBD2 (6 bases). This CDR3 spans 16 amino acids. Germline V gives CDR1 WNHNN, CDR2 SYGVQD (reference sequence). V gave up 2 bases and J gave up 4 bases, with 16 bases separating them. The DNA for the CDR3 is TGCGCCAGCAGTGAGCGGCGGGGTCCCCCCTCAGATACGCAGTATTTT. Translated, it gives CASSERRGPPSDTQYF.

V gene TRBV29-1 combines with J gene TRBJ2-3, with 10 bases matching TRBD2. This CDR3 comprises 16 residues. The ends lost 4 bases at V and 0 bases at J; junction bases unmatched: 7. Germline V gene sequence: CDR1 SQVTM, CDR2 ANQGSEA. This CDR3 is CSVGIAGGPSTDTQYF. The CDR3 bases are TGCAGCGTTGGGATAGCGGGGGGCCCAAGCACAGATACGCAGTATTTT.

The chain uses TRBV28 and TRBJ1-5; D gene ambiguous. This CDR3 has 14 residues. V was shortened by 4 bases and J by 4 bases, with 11 bases between the two germline ends. Germline CDR1 and CDR2: MDHEN and SYDVKM. Here the CDR3 reads CASSSPTRNQPQHF. CDR3 bases: TGTGCCAGCAGTTCACCGACAAGGAATCAGCCCCAGCATTTT.

Sample share makes this clone medium-sized. The chain couples TRBV7-9 to TRBJ1-6; TRBD1 matches 10 bases. Germline CDR1 is SEHNR and CDR2 is FQNEAQ (reference sequence). V dropped 5 bases and J dropped 10; count of bases not matched to a gene: 8. The CDR3 extends over 15 amino acids. This CDR3 is CASSLGTGEGSPLHF. The DNA of the CDR3 is TGTGCCAGCAGCCTAGGGACAGGGGAGGGGTCACCCCTCCACTTT.

The rearrangement joins TRBV3-1 (or the pseudogene TRBV3-2) to TRBJ2-5; 8 bases are a match to TRBD2. Per the germline V gene, CDR1 is LGHDT and CDR2 is YNNKEL (reference sequence). This CDR3 comprises 15 residues. V gave up 6 bases and J gave up 4 bases; unmatched junction bases: 10. The CDR3 region is CASRTSVNLGETQYF. The DNA of the CDR3 is TGTGCCAGCAGGACTAGCGTGAATCTGGGAGAGACCCAGTACTTC.

The chain employs TRBV3-1 (or the pseudogene TRBV3-2) and TRBJ1-3, with D maybe TRBD1 (6 bases). CDR1 LGHDT and CDR2 YNNKEL come from the germline V gene (reference sequence). The CDR3 has 15 amino acids. The germline V and J ends were trimmed by 5 bases and 3 bases, with 14 bases remaining between them. CDR3 DNA sequence: TGTGCCAGCAGCACAACTAACAGGGTTGGAAACACCATATATTTT. This sequence encodes CASSTTNRVGNTIYF.

V usage is TRBV3-1 (or the pseudogene TRBV3-2) and J usage is TRBJ1-5; possibly TRBD1 for D (6 bases). The CDR3 spans 15 residues. CDR1 and CDR2 (germline): LGHDT, YNNKEL (reference sequence). V was pared by 1 base and J by 7 bases, with 14 bases between. CDR3 region: CASSQGTAVVQPQHF. CDR3 DNA: TGTGCCAGCAGCCAAGGGACAGCGGTAGTCCAGCCCCAGCATTTT.

This clone was seen a handful of times. Other DNA sequences within the sample encode an identical CDR3. V and J are TRBV7-2 and TRBJ2-1; 8 bases line up with TRBD2. The ends lost 3 bases at V and 0 bases at J; junction bases unmatched: 1. This CDR3 spans 15 amino acids. In germline, CDR1 is SGHTA, CDR2 FQGNSA. The CDR3 region is CASSLSGGSYNEQFF. For the CDR3, the DNA is TGTGCCAGCAGCTTGAGCGGGGGCTCCTACAATGAGCAGTTCTTC.

This chain joins TRBV2 and TRBJ2-1, with a tentative D call TRBD1 (6 bases). V was clipped by 9 bases and J by 0 bases, with 15 bases between them. Germline-derived CDR1 and CDR2 are SNHLY and FYNNEI. This CDR3 is 15 amino acids long. The chain's CDR3 is CASLQGVASYNEQFF. The CDR3 coding sequence is TGTGCCAGTCTACAGGGAGTAGCCTCCTACAATGAGCAGTTCTTC.

This clone turned up a few times. The genes are TRBV7-9 and TRBJ1-6, with D hard to call. Germline lookup yields CDR1 SEHNR and CDR2 FQNEAQ (reference sequence). V was pared by 1 base and J by 7 bases, with 8 bases between. The CDR3 runs to 14 residues. In nucleotides, the CDR3 is TGTGCCAGCAGCTTAGGGCAAATCAATTCACCCCTCCACTTT. Its translation: CASSLGQINSPLHF.

The rearrangement uses TRBV30 and TRBJ2-3, with 8 bases lining up with TRBD2. The germline gives CDR1 GTSNPN, CDR2 SVGIG (reference sequence). The CDR3 runs 15 residues. V trimming: 4 bases; J trimming: 6 bases; junction bases outside the gene matches: 12. CDR3 loop: CAWKGVAGTRDTQYF. The CDR3 DNA reads as TGTGCCTGGAAGGGGGTAGCGGGGACGCGGGATACGCAGTATTTT. Together with reference TRBV30 and TRBJ2-3, the CDR3 gives the full variable domain: SQTIHQWPATLVQPVGSPLSLECTVEGTSNPNLYWYRQAAGRGLQLLFYSVGIGQISSEVPQNLSASRPQDRQFILSSKKLLLSDSGFYLCAWKGVAGTRDTQYFGPGTRLTVL.

This clone was found a few times. This rearrangement joins TRBV4-3 to TRBJ1-6, with D perhaps matching TRBD1 (5 bases). Germline V gives CDR1 LGHNA, CDR2 YSLEER. This CDR3 comprises 17 residues. Between the trimmed V and J ends, which lost 2 bases and 2 bases, there was a span of 13 bases. The CDR3 DNA is TGCGCCAGCAGCCAACAGGGTAATAGGGCCTATAATTCACCCCTCCACTTT. Protein product: CASSQQGNRAYNSPLHF.

The gene calls are TRBV20-1 and TRBJ2-1; TRBD2 matches at 8 bases. Trimming removed 8 bases from V and 6 bases from J; junction bases left unmatched: 3. This CDR3 is 11 amino acids long. CDR1 DFQATT and CDR2 SNEGSKA come from the germline V gene (reference sequence). CDR3 in amino acids: CSHRGGNEQFF. Written as DNA, the CDR3 is TGCAGTCACCGGGGGGGCAATGAGCAGTTCTTC.

The CDR3 region is CASSQGLDSRGNQPQHF. CDR3 DNA sequence: TGTGCCAGCAGCCAAGGGTTGGACTCCCGCGGGAATCAGCCCCAGCATTTT. This chain uses TRBV3-1 (or the pseudogene TRBV3-2) with TRBJ1-5; D unresolved. CDR1 is LGHDT and CDR2 is YNNKEL in the germline V gene (reference sequence). The CDR3 runs to 17 residues. V dropped 1 base and J dropped 4 bases, with 17 bases sitting between them.

This sequence joins TRBV2 and TRBJ1-3; D perhaps matches TRBD1 (6 bases). Trimming took off 3 bases at V and 0 bases at J, with 12 bases between the two ends. Germline loops: CDR1 SNHLY, CDR2 FYNNEI. The CDR3 is made up of 16 amino acids. The CDR3 coding sequence is TGTGCCAGCAGTGACTCTGGACAGTTCTCTGGAAACACCATATATTTT. Its translation is CASSDSGQFSGNTIYF.